The 28 T cell receptor beta chains listed next were all sequenced from one sample in a study of blood T cell repertoires in COVID-19. Assay: immunoSEQ multiplex PCR; the TCRdb copy retains only in-frame clones and omits some. This table holds 200,000 or so clones, around 80% found once. The specimen was peripheral blood. The receptors stem from a human donor in a cohort sampled during active COVID-19.

V is TRBV28 and J is TRBJ2-5; 8 nucleotides line up with TRBD1. The ends lost 1 base at V and 4 bases at J; junction bases unmatched: 5. Per germline, CDR1 MDHEN and CDR2 SYDVKM. There are 15 residues in the CDR3. In nucleotides, the CDR3 is TGTGCCAGCAGTTTATCCAGGGGGCAGGGAGAGACCCAGTACTTC. This translates into CASSLSRGQGETQYF.

This clone qualifies as medium-sized. V usage is TRBV10-1 and J usage is TRBJ1-6; D remains ambiguous. The germline V gene encodes CDR1 WNHNN and CDR2 SYGVQD (reference sequence). Trimming took 3 bases from V and 2 from J, leaving 14 bases between them. The CDR3 is 17 amino acids. The CDR3 bases are TGCGCCAGCAGTGACGGGTCGTACTGGGCCTATAATTCACCCCTCCACTTT. Translation: CASSDGSYWAYNSPLHF.

The chain links TRBV5-1 to TRBJ2-1; 15 nucleotides match TRBD2. The CDR3 spans 17 residues. Looked up from germline, CDR1 is SGHRS and CDR2 is YFSETQ. The J segment lost 3 bases and the V segment lost 4 bases, leaving 5 bases of the junction unmatched. The CDR3, as DNA: TGCGCCAGCAGCCTGGGACTAGCGGGAGGTCGCTACAATGAGCAGTTCTTC. It codes for CASSLGLAGGRYNEQFF. The full variable domain, completed using reference TRBV5-1 and TRBJ2-1, is KAGVTQTPRYLIKTRGQQVTLSCSPISGHRSVSWYQQTPGQGLQFLFEYFSETQRNKGNFPGRFSGRQFSNSRSEMNVSTLELGDSALYLCASSLGLAGGRYNEQFFGPGTRLTVL.

This chain joins TRBV7-2 and TRBJ1-1; D is unresolved. This CDR3 has 15 amino acids. Germline values: CDR1 SGHTA, CDR2 FQGNSA. V was shortened by 1 base and J by 0 bases, with 9 bases between the two germline ends. CDR3 sequence (DNA): TGTGCCAGCAGCTTAGGTAATCTCCTGAACACTGAAGCTTTCTTT. Protein: CASSLGNLLNTEAFF. Together with reference TRBV7-2 and TRBJ1-1, the CDR3 gives the full variable domain: GAGVSQSPSNKVTEKGKDVELRCDPISGHTALYWYRQSLGQGLEFLIYFQGNSAPDKSGLPSDRFSAERTGGSVSTLTIQRTQQEDSAVYLCASSLGNLLNTEAFFGQGTRLTVV.

This clone was recorded a few times. For the CDR3, the DNA is TGTGCCAGCAGTGGTGACTCGATTAATTATCTATACTACGAGCAGTACTTC. Encoded protein: CASSGDSINYLYYEQYF. J is TRBJ2-7 and V is TRBV6-1; D call uncertain. Trimming took off 4 bases at V and 3 bases at J, with 22 bases between the two ends. The germline V gene encodes CDR1 MNHNS and CDR2 SASEGT. The CDR3 is 17 amino acids.

This clone was recorded only once. The chain carries TRBV27 and TRBJ2-1; possibly TRBD2 for D (6 bases). The V end was cut by 3 bases, the J end by 6 bases, with 12 bases between. Germline loops: CDR1 MNHEY, CDR2 SMNVEV (reference sequence). The CDR3 has 14 amino acids. CDR3 loop: CASSLVGRGNEQFF. In DNA form, the CDR3 reads TGTGCCAGCAGTTTGGTCGGGAGAGGCAATGAGCAGTTCTTC.

The chain carries TRBV5-6 and TRBJ2-7; tentatively, D is TRBD2 (6 bases). This CDR3 region has 15 residues. In germline, CDR1 is SGHDT, CDR2 YYEEEE. V was trimmed by 4 bases and J by 0 bases, leaving 14 bases between them. CDR3 coding DNA: TGTGCCAGCAGCCCGGGACTGGGGAACTCCTACGAGCAGTACTTC. As protein: CASSPGLGNSYEQYF.

The rearrangement joins TRBV7-9 to TRBJ2-1; a possible D gene is TRBD2 (7 bases). The V gene lost 5 bases and the J gene lost 4 bases, with 12 bases spanning the gap. The length of the CDR3 is 14 residues. Per germline, CDR1 SEHNR and CDR2 FQNEAQ (reference sequence). The CDR3 loop is CASSRGGGYNEQFF. In DNA, the CDR3 is TGTGCCAGCAGCCGGGGAGGGGGGTACAATGAGCAGTTCTTC.

This chain joins TRBV24-1 and TRBJ2-1; 10 bases match TRBD2. Germline V gene data show CDR1 as KGHDR and CDR2 as SFDVKD. V gave up 1 base and J gave up 2 bases; unmatched junction bases: 13. The CDR3 consists of 20 residues. CDR3 nucleotides: TGTGCCACCAGTGATTTTGGGTCTAGCGGGAGCCTACCGACCTACAATGAGCAGTTCTTC. This translates into CATSDFGSSGSLPTYNEQFF.

The chain is built from TRBV18 and TRBJ2-5; D remains unclear. V gave up 3 bases and J gave up 5 bases, with 13 bases separating them. The CDR3 loop spans 14 amino acids. CDR1 and CDR2 (germline): KGHSH, LQKENI. The chain's CDR3 is CASSPAVRVETQYF. CDR3 sequence (DNA): TGTGCCAGCTCACCGGCTGTTCGGGTCGAGACCCAGTACTTC.

The chain couples TRBV24-1 to TRBJ1-5; TRBD1 agrees at 7 bases. CDR1 is KGHDR, CDR2 SFDVKD, per germline. Trimming cost V 4 bases and J 2 bases; bases outside gene matches: 7. The CDR3 is 16 amino acids. DNA for the CDR3: TGTGCCACCAGTGAGGCGACAGGGCCTCGCAATCAGCCCCAGCATTTT. Encoded protein: CATSEATGPRNQPQHF.

V usage is TRBV5-1 and J usage is TRBJ2-5; the D gene is possibly TRBD2 (5 bases). Trimming pared 7 bases from V and 0 bases from J, leaving 16 bases between. Germline CDR1 SGHRS, CDR2 YFSETQ. This CDR3 comprises 15 residues. CDR3 region: CASFGGTGYQETQYF. The DNA for the CDR3 is TGCGCCAGCTTCGGCGGAACGGGGTACCAAGAGACCCAGTACTTC.

The rearrangement joins TRBV5-1 to TRBJ2-2; D is unresolved. Looked up from germline, CDR1 is SGHRS and CDR2 is YFSETQ. The V end was cut by 5 bases, the J end by 8 bases, with 13 bases between. The CDR3 length is 13 residues. CDR3 in DNA: TGCGCCAGCAGTCTAGACTTCCAAGGGGAGCTGTTTTTT. Protein sequence: CASSLDFQGELFF. Combining the CDR3 with reference TRBV5-1 and TRBJ2-2 gives the whole variable domain KAGVTQTPRYLIKTRGQQVTLSCSPISGHRSVSWYQQTPGQGLQFLFEYFSETQRNKGNFPGRFSGRQFSNSRSEMNVSTLELGDSALYLCASSLDFQGELFFGEGSRLTVL.

The gene calls are TRBV28 and TRBJ1-3; 7 bases line up with TRBD1. V was pared by 6 bases and J by 2 bases, with 4 bases of the junction left unmatched. Germline lookup yields CDR1 MDHEN and CDR2 SYDVKM. There are 14 residues in the CDR3. CDR3 region: CASSSTGAGNTIYF. The CDR3 nucleotides read TGTGCCAGCAGCAGTACAGGGGCTGGAAACACCATATATTTT.

The rearrangement links TRBV6-6 to TRBJ1-5, with D possibly matching TRBD1 (6 bases). The ends were cut back, 5 bases at V and 6 bases at J, with 14 bases in the middle. The CDR3 is 14 residues long. Germline CDR1 MNHNY, CDR2 SVGAGI (reference sequence). CDR3 DNA sequence: TGTGCCAGCAGTGGATCATCAGGGGTTCAGCCCCAGCATTTT. This sequence encodes CASSGSSGVQPQHF.

The chain links TRBV27 to TRBJ2-1; 12 bases fit TRBD2. The CDR3 is 19 residues long. The V gene end was trimmed by 7 bases and the J gene end by 5 bases; junction bases not matched to a gene: 18. Germline V lookup: CDR1 MNHEY, CDR2 SMNVEV (reference sequence). Here the CDR3 DNA reads TGTGCCAGCACCCCCGCCGGGACTAGCGGGTACCTCGAGGACAATGAGCAGTTCTTC. Translating it yields CASTPAGTSGYLEDNEQFF.

The genes are TRBV21-1 and TRBJ2-1; the listed D gene, TRBD2, was not tested against the DNA. TRBV21-1 is listed as a pseudogene. The CDR3 length is 19 residues. The CDR3 is CASSKSGPDSMREWNEQFF. DNA for the CDR3: TGTGCCAGCAGCAAAAGTGGGCCAGACTCCATGCGGGAGTGGAATGAGCAGTTCTTC.

This clone came up once. The V and J genes are TRBV18 and TRBJ1-1; D remains ambiguous. Germline V gene lookup returns CDR1 KGHSH and CDR2 LQKENI. The CDR3 contains 14 residues. V was pared by 3 bases and J by 0 bases, with 8 bases between. The CDR3 DNA is TGTGCCAGCTCACCCCCTCCTATGAACACTGAAGCTTTCTTT. Protein sequence: CASSPPPMNTEAFF.

The chain employs TRBV7-9 and TRBJ1-5; tentative D call: TRBD1 (5 bases). From germline, CDR1 is SEHNR and CDR2 FQNEAQ (reference sequence). CDR3 length: 14 residues. The ends were cut back, 5 bases at V and 1 base at J, with 9 bases in the middle. The CDR3 is CASSPGMSNQPQHF. In DNA, the CDR3 is TGTGCCAGCAGCCCAGGGATGAGCAATCAGCCCCAGCATTTT.

Written as DNA, the CDR3 is TGCAGCGCTCTGACAGGGTCTGGGGAGACCCAGTACTTC. Its protein is CSALTGSGETQYF. This chain uses TRBV29-1 with TRBJ2-5, with 7 positions matching TRBD1. CDR1 and CDR2 from the germline V gene are SQVTM and ANQGSEA. V was pared by 7 bases and J by 5 bases, with 10 bases of the junction left unmatched. There are 13 residues in the CDR3.

This clone has only a few counts. This chain links TRBV2 with TRBJ1-6; D unclear. Germline V gene lookup returns CDR1 SNHLY and CDR2 FYNNEI. The CDR3 sequence is 14 residues long. The germline V and J ends were trimmed by 4 bases and 9 bases, with 13 bases remaining between them. The chain's CDR3 is CASSGDIGISPLHF. The CDR3 nucleotides are TGTGCCAGCAGTGGAGACATTGGCATTTCACCCCTCCACTTT.

The CDR3: CASRETGAGNTIYF. In nucleotides, the CDR3 is TGTGCCAGCAGGGAGACAGGGGCTGGAAACACCATATATTTT. This chain joins TRBV27 and TRBJ1-3; 8 positions agree with TRBD1. The V gene end was trimmed by 6 bases and the J gene end by 2 bases; junction bases not matched to a gene: 3. The CDR3 spans 14 residues. CDR1 MNHEY and CDR2 SMNVEV come from the germline V gene (reference sequence).

The chain has TRBV15 and TRBJ1-2, with 8 bases that match TRBD1. This CDR3 is 16 amino acids long. The V gene end was trimmed by 3 bases and the J gene end by 3 bases; junction bases not matched to a gene: 9. Germline values: CDR1 LNHNV, CDR2 YYDKDF (reference sequence). This chain's CDR3 is CATSSRVRDRHYGYTF. CDR3 nucleotides: TGTGCCACCAGCAGCCGGGTGCGGGACAGGCACTATGGCTACACCTTC.

This clone appeared once. The chain links TRBV19 to TRBJ2-1; D may be TRBD2 (5 bases). Germline V gene sequence: CDR1 LNHDA, CDR2 SQIVND (reference sequence). The CDR3 has 14 residues. V was shortened by 6 bases and J by 10 bases, with 19 bases between the two germline ends. The CDR3, as DNA: TGTGCCAGTAGCCTCTCAGGTAGCGCCTACGAGCAGTTCTTC. Protein sequence: CASSLSGSAYEQFF.

This clone appeared once. The chain couples TRBV19 to TRBJ2-2, with D perhaps TRBD2 (6 bases). The CDR3 is 13 amino acids. V was pared by 10 bases and J by 3 bases, with 12 bases between. The germline V gene has CDR1 LNHDA and CDR2 SQIVND (reference sequence). CDR3 sequence: CATGGLYTGELFF. The CDR3 region has the DNA TGTGCCACCGGGGGTTTGTACACCGGGGAGCTGTTTTTT.

This chain connects TRBV27 to TRBJ2-1; perhaps TRBD2 as D (5 bases). This CDR3 region has 16 residues. The V gene lost 1 base and the J gene lost 6 bases, with 16 bases spanning the gap. The V gene's germline CDR1 is MNHEY and CDR2 SMNVEV (reference sequence). The CDR3 loop reads CASSLLSGITRNEQFF. CDR3 bases: TGTGCCAGCAGTTTATTGTCGGGGATTACGCGCAATGAGCAGTTCTTC.

The chain links TRBV10-2 to TRBJ1-4; D is uncertain. The CDR3 runs to 13 residues. Germline values: CDR1 WSHSY, CDR2 SAAADI. V was cut by 7 bases and J by 7 bases, with 13 bases left in between. The CDR3 here is CASTGQPIEKLFF. CDR3 nucleotide sequence: TGCGCCAGCACAGGTCAGCCGATTGAAAAACTGTTTTTT.

This clone was recorded a few times. The rearrangement uses TRBV6-5 and TRBJ2-2, with D uncertain. V lost 6 bases and J lost 5, with 16 bases in between. This CDR3 has 15 amino acids. Germline V gene sequence: CDR1 MNHEY, CDR2 SVGAGI. CDR3 bases: TGTGCCAGCAGCCACCCCCACCCGCGTACCGGGGAGCTGTTTTTT. This gives the protein CASSHPHPRTGELFF.